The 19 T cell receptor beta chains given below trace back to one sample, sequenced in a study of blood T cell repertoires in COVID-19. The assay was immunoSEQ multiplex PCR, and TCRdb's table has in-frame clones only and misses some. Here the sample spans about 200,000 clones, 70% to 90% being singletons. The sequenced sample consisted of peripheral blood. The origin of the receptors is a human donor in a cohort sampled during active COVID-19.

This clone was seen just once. This CDR3 is CASSLVRGLGPGELFF. The CDR3 bases are TGCGCCAGCAGCTTGGTCAGGGGACTAGGCCCCGGGGAGCTGTTTTTT. J is TRBJ2-2 and V is TRBV5-1, with 8 positions matching TRBD2. Unmatched junction bases numbered 7, after V lost 0 bases and J lost 6 bases. The CDR3 runs 16 residues. Germline V gives CDR1 SGHRS, CDR2 YFSETQ.

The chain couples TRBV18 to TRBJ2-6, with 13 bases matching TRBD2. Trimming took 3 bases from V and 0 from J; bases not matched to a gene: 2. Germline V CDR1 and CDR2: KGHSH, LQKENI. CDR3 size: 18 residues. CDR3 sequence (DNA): TGTGCCAGCTCACCGGGACTAGCGGGAATCTCTGGGGCCAACGTCCTGACTTTC. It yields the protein CASSPGLAGISGANVLTF.

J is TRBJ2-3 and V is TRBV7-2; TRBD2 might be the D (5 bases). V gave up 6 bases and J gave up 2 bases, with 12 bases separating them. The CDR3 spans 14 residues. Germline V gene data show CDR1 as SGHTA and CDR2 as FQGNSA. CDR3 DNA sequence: TGTGCCAGCAGGGCTCCCGGGAACACAGATACGCAGTATTTT. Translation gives CASRAPGNTDTQYF.

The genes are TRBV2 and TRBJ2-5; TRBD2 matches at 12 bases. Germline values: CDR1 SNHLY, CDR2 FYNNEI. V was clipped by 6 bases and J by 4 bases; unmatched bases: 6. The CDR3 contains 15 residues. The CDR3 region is CASRLTSGGRETQYF. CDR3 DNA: TGTGCCAGCAGACTGACTAGCGGGGGACGAGAGACCCAGTACTTC.

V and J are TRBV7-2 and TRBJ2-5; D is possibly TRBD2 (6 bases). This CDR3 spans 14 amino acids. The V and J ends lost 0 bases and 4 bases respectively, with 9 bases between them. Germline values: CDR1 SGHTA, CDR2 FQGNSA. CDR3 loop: CASSLARDSETQYF. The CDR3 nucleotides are TGTGCCAGCAGCTTAGCGCGGGACTCAGAGACCCAGTACTTC.

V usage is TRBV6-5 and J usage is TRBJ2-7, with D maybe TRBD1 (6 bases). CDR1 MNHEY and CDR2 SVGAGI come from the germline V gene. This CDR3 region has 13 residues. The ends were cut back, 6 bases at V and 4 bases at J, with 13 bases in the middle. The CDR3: CASSRDTKYEQYF. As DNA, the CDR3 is TGTGCCAGCAGCCGGGACACCAAATACGAGCAGTACTTC.

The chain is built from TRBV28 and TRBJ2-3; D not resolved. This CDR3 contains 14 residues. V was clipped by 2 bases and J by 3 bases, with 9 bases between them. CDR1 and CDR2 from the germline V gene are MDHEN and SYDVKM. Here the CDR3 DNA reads TGTGCCAGCAGTTTAGGTGCGGAAACAGATACGCAGTATTTT. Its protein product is CASSLGAETDTQYF.

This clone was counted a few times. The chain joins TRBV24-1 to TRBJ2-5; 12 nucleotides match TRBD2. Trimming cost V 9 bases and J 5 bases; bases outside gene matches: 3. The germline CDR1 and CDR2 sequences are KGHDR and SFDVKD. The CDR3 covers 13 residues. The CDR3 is CATGTSGQETQYF. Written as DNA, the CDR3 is TGTGCCACCGGGACTAGCGGGCAGGAGACCCAGTACTTC.

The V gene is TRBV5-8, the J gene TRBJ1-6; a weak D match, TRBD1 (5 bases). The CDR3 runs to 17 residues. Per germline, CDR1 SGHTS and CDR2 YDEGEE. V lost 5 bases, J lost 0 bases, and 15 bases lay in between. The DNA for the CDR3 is TGTGCCAGCAGTCATGAAGAGGGACTCTCCTATAATTCACCCCTCCACTTT. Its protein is CASSHEEGLSYNSPLHF.

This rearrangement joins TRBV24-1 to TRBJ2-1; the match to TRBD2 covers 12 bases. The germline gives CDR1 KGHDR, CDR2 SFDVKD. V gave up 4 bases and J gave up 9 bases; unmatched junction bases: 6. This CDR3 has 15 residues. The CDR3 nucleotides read TGTGCCACCAGTGACCTTACTAGCGGGGGGCCTGAGCAGTTCTTC. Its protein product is CATSDLTSGGPEQFF.

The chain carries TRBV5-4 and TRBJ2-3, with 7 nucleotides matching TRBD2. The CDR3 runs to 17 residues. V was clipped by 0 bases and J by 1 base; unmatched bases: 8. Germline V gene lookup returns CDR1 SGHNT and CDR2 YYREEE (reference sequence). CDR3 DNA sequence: TGTGCCAGCAGCTTGGATTTAGTAGCGGGTGGCACAGATACGCAGTATTTT. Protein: CASSLDLVAGGTDTQYF.

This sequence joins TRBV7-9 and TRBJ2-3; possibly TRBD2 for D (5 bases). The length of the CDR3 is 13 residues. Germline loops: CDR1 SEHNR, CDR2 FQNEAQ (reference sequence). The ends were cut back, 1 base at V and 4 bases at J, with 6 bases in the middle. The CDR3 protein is CASSLDGADTQYF. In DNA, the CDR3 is TGTGCCAGCAGCTTAGACGGGGCAGATACGCAGTATTTT.

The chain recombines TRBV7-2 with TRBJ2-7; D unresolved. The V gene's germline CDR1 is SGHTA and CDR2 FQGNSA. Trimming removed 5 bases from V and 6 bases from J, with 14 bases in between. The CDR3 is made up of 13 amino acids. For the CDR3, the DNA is TGTGCCAGCAGCCCCGCTCGGAGCCCCGAGCAGTACTTC. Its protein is CASSPARSPEQYF. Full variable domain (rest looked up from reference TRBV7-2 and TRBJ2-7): GAGVSQSPSNKVTEKGKDVELRCDPISGHTALYWYRQSLGQGLEFLIYFQGNSAPDKSGLPSDRFSAERTGGSVSTLTIQRTQQEDSAVYLCASSPARSPEQYFGPGTRLTVT.

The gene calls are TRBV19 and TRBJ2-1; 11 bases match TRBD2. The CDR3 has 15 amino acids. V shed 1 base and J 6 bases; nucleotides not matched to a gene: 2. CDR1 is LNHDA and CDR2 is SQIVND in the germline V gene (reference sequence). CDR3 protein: CASSIGLAGINEQFF. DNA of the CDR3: TGTGCCAGTAGTATAGGACTAGCGGGAATCAATGAGCAGTTCTTC.

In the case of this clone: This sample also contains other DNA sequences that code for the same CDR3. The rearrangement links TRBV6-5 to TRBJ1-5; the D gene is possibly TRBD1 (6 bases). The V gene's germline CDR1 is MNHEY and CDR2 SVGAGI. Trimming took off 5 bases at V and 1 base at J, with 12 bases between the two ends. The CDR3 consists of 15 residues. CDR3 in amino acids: CASSNRVRSNQPQHF. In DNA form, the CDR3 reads TGTGCCAGCAGTAACAGGGTTAGAAGCAATCAGCCCCAGCATTTT.

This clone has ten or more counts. The CDR3 sequence is CASSLSLGGFTEAFF. The CDR3 DNA is TGTGCCAGCAGCTTATCGCTCGGAGGTTTCACTGAAGCTTTCTTT. This chain uses TRBV7-2 with TRBJ1-1; D remains unclear. The CDR3 length is 15 residues. Germline V gives CDR1 SGHTA, CDR2 FQGNSA. V dropped 2 bases and J dropped 4 bases, with 14 bases sitting between them.

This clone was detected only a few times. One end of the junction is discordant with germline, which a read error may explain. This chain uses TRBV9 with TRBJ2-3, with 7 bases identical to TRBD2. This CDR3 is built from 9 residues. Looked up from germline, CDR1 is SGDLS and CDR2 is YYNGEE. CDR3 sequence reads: CGRTHTQYF. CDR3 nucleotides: TGCGGGAGGACTCATACGCAGTATTTT.

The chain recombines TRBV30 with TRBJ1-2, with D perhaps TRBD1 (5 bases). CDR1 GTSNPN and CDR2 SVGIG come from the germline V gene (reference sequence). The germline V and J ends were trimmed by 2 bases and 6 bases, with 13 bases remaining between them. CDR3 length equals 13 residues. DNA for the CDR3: TGTGCCTGGAGTCCGACAGTGCTCGATGGCTACACCTTC. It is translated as CAWSPTVLDGYTF.

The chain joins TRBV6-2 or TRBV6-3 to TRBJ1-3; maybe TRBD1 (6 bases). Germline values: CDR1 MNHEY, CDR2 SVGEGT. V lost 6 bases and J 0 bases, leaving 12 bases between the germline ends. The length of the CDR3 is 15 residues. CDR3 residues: CASSGQRSSGNTIYF. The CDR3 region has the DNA TGTGCCAGCAGCGGACAGCGTAGCTCTGGAAACACCATATATTTT.